Listed here are 26 T cell receptor beta chains from one sample, sequenced in a study of blood T cell repertoires in COVID-19. The table came from immunoSEQ multiplex PCR; TCRdb's copy has only in-frame clones and leaves some out. The sample gives roughly 500,000 clones, 89% of which show up once; 0.7% to 1% is in the top ten. Material: peripheral blood. These TCRs come from a man between 18 and 35 years old with COVID-19, enrolled during active disease.

This clone has just one count. The chain is built from TRBV5-4 and TRBJ2-5, with 7 bases fitting TRBD2. This CDR3 is 16 amino acids long. Germline V gene data show CDR1 as SGHNT and CDR2 as YYREEE (reference sequence). Trimming cost V 4 bases and J 5 bases; bases outside gene matches: 14. As DNA, the CDR3 is TGTGCCAGCAGCCCGAAACTAGGACTAGAAGCCGAGACCCAGTACTTC. This gives the protein CASSPKLGLEAETQYF.

The chain recombines TRBV11-3 with TRBJ2-1, with D possibly being TRBD2 (6 bases). Germline V CDR1 and CDR2: SGHNT, YENEEA. V lost 4 bases and J lost 7, with 23 bases in between. The CDR3 is 17 residues long. CDR3 sequence (DNA): TGTGCCAGCAGCTCACCGGGGGTATGGACTAACTCTAATGAGCAGTTCTTC. Its protein is CASSSPGVWTNSNEQFF.

The V call is TRBV5-5, the J call TRBJ1-5; 9 nucleotides align to TRBD1. Unmatched junction bases numbered 3, after V lost 4 bases and J lost 1 base. Germline values: CDR1 SGHKS, CDR2 YYEKEE (reference sequence). CDR3 length equals 15 residues. Here the CDR3 DNA reads TGTGCCAGCAGCCTGGACAGGGGAAGCAATCAGCCCCAGCATTTT. It codes for CASSLDRGSNQPQHF.

The chain carries TRBV7-8 and TRBJ2-2; 12 bases align to TRBD2. Trimming at V came to 3 bases and at J to 6 bases, leaving 5 bases not matched to a gene. Germline V gene data show CDR1 as SGHVS and CDR2 as FQNEAQ. This CDR3 has 16 residues. The CDR3 spells CASSFRLAGVSGELFF. CDR3 sequence (DNA): TGTGCCAGCAGCTTTCGACTAGCGGGAGTTTCCGGGGAGCTGTTTTTT.

The sample holds one count of this clone. This chain connects TRBV2 to TRBJ2-1; possible D gene TRBD1, 6 bases. The germline V gene has CDR1 SNHLY and CDR2 FYNNEI. Trimming removed 3 bases at V and 7 bases at J, with 13 bases between. CDR3 length: 14 residues. The DNA for the CDR3 is TGTGCCAGCAGTGAGGGGGCAGGGTGGAATGAGCAGTTCTTC. As protein: CASSEGAGWNEQFF.

DNA for the CDR3: TGTGCCAGCAGCCCTGGACTAGGCTACGAGCAGTACTTC. Translated, it gives CASSPGLGYEQYF. This rearrangement joins TRBV5-5 to TRBJ2-7, with TRBD2 identical over 7 bases. CDR3 length: 13 residues. CDR1 SGHKS and CDR2 YYEKEE come from the germline V gene (reference sequence). V trimming: 4 bases; J trimming: 3 bases; junction bases outside the gene matches: 4.

This chain joins TRBV6-4 and TRBJ2-7; D is perhaps TRBD1 (6 bases). Trimming left V 7 bases short and J 0 bases short, with 10 bases between. This CDR3 comprises 13 residues. Germline values: CDR1 MRHNA, CDR2 SNTAGT. DNA for the CDR3: TGTGCCAGCAAGGACAGTATCTCCTACGAGCAGTACTTC. Amino acids: CASKDSISYEQYF.

The V gene is TRBV19, the J gene TRBJ2-3, with 10 bases identical to TRBD2. This CDR3 region has 16 residues. The V segment lost 3 bases and the J segment 3 bases; nucleotides outside the gene matches: 6. Germline V gene sequence: CDR1 LNHDA, CDR2 SQIVND (reference sequence). The CDR3 region is CASSISSGRGTDTQYF. The CDR3 DNA follows: TGTGCCAGTAGTATTTCTAGCGGGAGAGGAACAGATACGCAGTATTTT.

The chain is built from TRBV9 and TRBJ1-1, with 7 nucleotides matching TRBD1. Germline V gene lookup returns CDR1 SGDLS and CDR2 YYNGEE. CDR3 length: 16 residues. V was pared by 0 bases and J by 5 bases, with 10 bases of the junction left unmatched. The chain's CDR3 is CASSVDSGGGSTEAFF. CDR3 DNA: TGTGCCAGCAGCGTAGACTCAGGGGGAGGCAGTACTGAAGCTTTCTTT.

V gene TRBV24-1 combines with J gene TRBJ2-7; D remains ambiguous. The CDR3 totals 12 residues. Trimming removed 6 bases at V and 3 bases at J, with 8 bases between. Germline CDR1 is KGHDR and CDR2 is SFDVKD. The chain's CDR3 is CATSLSGYEQYF. In nucleotides, the CDR3 is TGTGCCACCAGTCTTTCAGGCTACGAGCAGTACTTC.

Points on this clone: One end of the junction varies from germline; a read error may be responsible. The chain carries TRBV6-6 and TRBJ2-1; 9 bases map to TRBD1. Per germline, CDR1 MNHNY and CDR2 SVGAGI (reference sequence). The CDR3 extends over 16 amino acids. The CDR3 DNA sequence: TGTGCCAGCAGTGACTCCGGGACAGGGACCTACAATGAGCAGTTCTTC. It specifies CASSDSGTGTYNEQFF.

This clone was seen once. V is TRBV7-6 and J is TRBJ2-1, with a possible D match to TRBD2 (6 bases). The germline V and J ends were trimmed by 5 bases and 3 bases, with 11 bases remaining between them. The CDR3 consists of 14 residues. CDR1 SGHVS and CDR2 FNYEAQ come from the germline V gene. DNA for the CDR3: TGTGCCAGCAGCGCGGGATCCGACTACAATGAGCAGTTCTTC. It encodes CASSAGSDYNEQFF.

The chain employs TRBV19 and TRBJ2-3; D may be TRBD1 (5 bases). With 6 bases removed from V and 1 base from J, the gap between germline ends came to 14 bases. Germline V gene data show CDR1 as LNHDA and CDR2 as SQIVND (reference sequence). This CDR3 comprises 15 residues. The CDR3 is CASSHRGLGTDTQYF. CDR3 DNA sequence: TGTGCCAGTAGCCATAGGGGCTTGGGCACAGATACGCAGTATTTT.

The chain links TRBV28 to TRBJ2-7; a possible D gene is TRBD1 (6 bases). The CDR3 has 13 amino acids. CDR1 is MDHEN, CDR2 SYDVKM, per germline. V was cut by 2 bases and J by 2 bases, with 7 bases left in between. The DNA of the CDR3 is TGTGCCAGCAGTTTACGGGACACCTACGAGCAGTACTTC. As protein: CASSLRDTYEQYF.

This chain joins TRBV18 and TRBJ2-3; tentatively, D is TRBD2 (6 bases). V gave up 2 bases and J gave up 5 bases, with 20 bases separating them. Germline-derived CDR1 and CDR2 are KGHSH and LQKENI. The CDR3 totals 17 residues. The CDR3 DNA reads TGTGCCAGCTCACCAAGTTCGCCCAACGGGGGAGGAGATACGCAGTATTTT. This gives the protein CASSPSSPNGGGDTQYF.

The chain couples TRBV12-1 to TRBJ1-5; TRBD1 is taken as the D call from the table, unchecked against the DNA. TRBV12-1 is listed as a pseudogene. The CDR3 spans 16 residues. CDR3 nucleotide sequence: TGTGCCAGCAGCGCCCCGGGACAGGTAACCGGTTTGCCCCAGCATTTT. As protein: CASSAPGQVTGLPQHF.

The rearrangement links TRBV3-1 (or the pseudogene TRBV3-2) to TRBJ2-2; D perhaps matches TRBD2 (5 bases). Germline lookup yields CDR1 LGHDT and CDR2 YNNKEL (reference sequence). This CDR3 is 13 amino acids long. The V and J ends lost 3 bases and 6 bases respectively, with 8 bases between them. The CDR3: CASSHEGSGELFF. The DNA of the CDR3 is TGTGCCAGCAGCCACGAGGGATCCGGGGAGCTGTTTTTT.

The V and J genes are TRBV5-1 and TRBJ1-5; D not resolved. Germline V gene lookup returns CDR1 SGHRS and CDR2 YFSETQ. The germline V and J ends were trimmed by 0 bases and 1 base, with 8 bases remaining between them. This CDR3 has 15 amino acids. CDR3 coding DNA: TGCGCCAGCAGCTTGGAGGGAGTCAGCAATCAGCCCCAGCATTTT. Translating gives CASSLEGVSNQPQHF.

The chain carries TRBV12-3 or TRBV12-4 and TRBJ2-1; maybe TRBD1 (6 bases). There are 13 residues in the CDR3. Trimming left V 5 bases short and J 4 bases short, with 9 bases between. CDR3 in amino acids: CASSKQGYNEQFF. The CDR3 nucleotides read TGTGCCAGCAGTAAACAGGGTTACAATGAGCAGTTCTTC.

Comment on this clone: Other nucleotide sequences in the sample specify the same CDR3. The CDR3 DNA follows: TGTGCCAGCAGCCCTAGCACAGATACGCAGTATTTT. Residues: CASSPSTDTQYF. The J gene is TRBJ2-3, the V gene TRBV12-3 or TRBV12-4, with no clear D. V was pared by 6 bases and J by 0 bases, with 4 bases between. The CDR3 runs to 12 residues.

The chain recombines TRBV5-1 with TRBJ1-6; a possible D gene is TRBD1 (5 bases). V gave up 0 bases and J gave up 0 bases, with 10 bases separating them. Germline CDR1 and CDR2: SGHRS and YFSETQ. CDR3 length: 17 amino acids. The CDR3 is CASSLVRGTSYNSPLHF. Written as DNA, the CDR3 is TGCGCCAGCAGCTTGGTTCGGGGGACCTCCTATAATTCACCCCTCCACTTT. The variable domain in full, completed from reference TRBV5-1 and TRBJ1-6, reads KAGVTQTPRYLIKTRGQQVTLSCSPISGHRSVSWYQQTPGQGLQFLFEYFSETQRNKGNFPGRFSGRQFSNSRSEMNVSTLELGDSALYLCASSLVRGTSYNSPLHFGNGTRLTVT.

This chain connects TRBV9 to TRBJ2-7; 10 bases match TRBD1. This CDR3 contains 15 residues. Looked up from germline, CDR1 is SGDLS and CDR2 is YYNGEE. J gave up 4 bases and V 5 bases, and 9 bases lay outside the gene matches. CDR3 amino acids: CASRIRPGQGYEQYF. CDR3 in DNA: TGTGCCAGCAGAATAAGACCGGGACAGGGGTACGAGCAGTACTTC. Drawing the rest from reference TRBV9 and TRBJ2-7, the complete variable domain is DSGVTQTPKHLITATGQRVTLRCSPRSGDLSVYWYQQSLDQGLQFLIQYYNGEERAKGNILERFSAQQFPDLHSELNLSSLELGDSALYFCASRIRPGQGYEQYFGPGTRLTVT.

V usage is TRBV7-9 and J usage is TRBJ2-7, with D possibly matching TRBD1 (6 bases). Germline V gene lookup returns CDR1 SEHNR and CDR2 FQNEAQ (reference sequence). Trimming took off 5 bases at V and 6 bases at J, with 11 bases between the two ends. The CDR3 is 12 amino acids. CDR3 protein: CASSRQGPEQYF. The CDR3 DNA follows: TGTGCCAGCAGCCGGCAGGGGCCCGAGCAGTACTTC.

CDR3 nucleotide sequence: TGCGCCAGCAGCTTGGGTCGGGTACTTTCTAGCACAGATACGCAGTATTTT. This codes for CASSLGRVLSSTDTQYF. This chain connects TRBV5-1 to TRBJ2-3; D gene uncertain. V was pared by 0 bases and J by 0 bases, with 14 bases between. In germline, CDR1 is SGHRS, CDR2 YFSETQ. The CDR3 sequence is 17 residues long.

The rearrangement joins TRBV3-1 (or the pseudogene TRBV3-2) to TRBJ2-1; D call uncertain. V lost 0 bases and J lost 9, with 15 bases in between. The CDR3 has 15 residues. The germline gives CDR1 LGHDT, CDR2 YNNKEL (reference sequence). CDR3 amino acids: CASSQEVRVSSEQFF. The DNA of the CDR3 is TGTGCCAGCAGCCAAGAGGTTCGGGTCAGTTCTGAGCAGTTCTTC.

V usage is TRBV27 and J usage is TRBJ1-5; D is possibly TRBD1 (5 bases). Germline CDR1 reads MNHEY; CDR2 reads SMNVEV (reference sequence). The CDR3 has 16 residues. Trimming removed 5 bases from V and 3 bases from J, with 17 bases in between. The CDR3 protein is CASSPFPDSSNQPQHF. CDR3 DNA: TGTGCCAGCAGTCCCTTCCCTGACAGTTCCAATCAGCCCCAGCATTTT.